These T cell receptor beta chains were read from a single sample in a study of blood T cell repertoires in COVID-19. Some clones are missing from TCRdb's copy, which holds only in-frame ones; the method was immunoSEQ multiplex PCR. The sample shows about 240,000 clones, around nine tenths of them seen only once. The sample taken for sequencing was peripheral blood. The source of these receptors is a man aged 25 to 40 with COVID-19, enrolled during active disease. The CDR3 runs from the conserved cysteine through the conserved F or W. Each record gives: D gene, V gene, J gene, clone size, CDR3 protein, CDR3 DNA. The D gene is left open where the match is weak. Only part of the rows carry a size: once, few, many, or a class if the clone is expanded.

D gene: .; V gene: TRBV5-1; J gene: TRBJ1-3; clone size: .; CDR3 protein: CASSEGLSGNTIYF; CDR3 DNA: TGCGCCAGCAGCGAGGGCCTCTCTGGAAACACCATATATTTT
D gene: TRBD2; V gene: TRBV30; J gene: TRBJ2-1; clone size: .; CDR3 protein: CAWSGLAGYNEQFF; CDR3 DNA: TGTGCCTGGAGTGGACTAGCGGGGTACAATGAGCAGTTCTTC
D gene: .; V gene: TRBV7-2; J gene: TRBJ2-5; clone size: .; CDR3 protein: CASGLTETQYF; CDR3 DNA: TGTGCCAGCGGACTCACAGAGACCCAGTACTTC
D gene: .; V gene: TRBV19; J gene: TRBJ1-3; clone size: .; CDR3 protein: CASSITLSSGNTIYF; CDR3 DNA: TGTGCCAGTAGTATTACCCTCAGCTCTGGAAACACCATATATTTT
D gene: .; V gene: TRBV30; J gene: TRBJ1-1; clone size: .; CDR3 protein: CAWTRDNVEAFF; CDR3 DNA: TGTGCCTGGACCCGGGACAACGTCGAAGCTTTCTTT
D gene: .; V gene: TRBV27; J gene: TRBJ1-6; clone size: .; CDR3 protein: CASRETVFNSPLHF; CDR3 DNA: TGTGCCAGCAGGGAGACAGTGTTTAATTCACCCCTCCACTTT
D gene: .; V gene: TRBV6-5; J gene: TRBJ2-1; clone size: .; CDR3 protein: CASRDSKTYNEQFF; CDR3 DNA: TGTGCCAGCAGAGACAGTAAAACCTACAATGAGCAGTTCTTC
D gene: TRBD1; V gene: TRBV2; J gene: TRBJ1-1; clone size: once; CDR3 protein: CAGRDRGDPRNTEAFF; CDR3 DNA: TGTGCCGGGAGAGACAGGGGCGACCCGAGGAACACTGAAGCTTTCTTT
D gene: .; V gene: TRBV6-2/TRBV6-3; J gene: TRBJ1-5; clone size: .; CDR3 protein: CASSQGNNQPQHF; CDR3 DNA: TGTGCCAGCAGTCAGGGGAACAATCAGCCCCAGCATTTT
D gene: .; V gene: TRBV4-1; J gene: TRBJ2-5; clone size: once; CDR3 protein: CASSQGGSRGTAETQYF; CDR3 DNA: TGCGCCAGCAGCCAAGGTGGATCCCGGGGAACAGCCGAGACCCAGTACTTC
D gene: .; V gene: TRBV27; J gene: TRBJ1-6; clone size: .; CDR3 protein: CASSLWARSPLHF; CDR3 DNA: TGTGCCAGCAGTTTGTGGGCCCGTTCACCCCTCCACTTT
D gene: .; V gene: TRBV7-6; J gene: TRBJ2-2; clone size: .; CDR3 protein: CASSSQSGINTGELFF; CDR3 DNA: TGTGCCAGCAGCTCGCAATCCGGGATTAACACCGGGGAGCTGTTTTTT
D gene: TRBD1; V gene: TRBV15; J gene: TRBJ2-2; clone size: .; CDR3 protein: CATSREGTGGTGELFF; CDR3 DNA: TGTGCCACCAGCAGAGAAGGGACAGGGGGCACCGGGGAGCTGTTTTTT
D gene: .; V gene: TRBV6-5; J gene: TRBJ1-5; clone size: .; CDR3 protein: CASSEGVHSNQPQHF; CDR3 DNA: TGTGCCAGCAGCGAGGGGGTCCATAGCAATCAGCCCCAGCATTTT
D gene: TRBD1; V gene: TRBV4-1; J gene: TRBJ1-2; clone size: .; CDR3 protein: CASSQEGGQGVWGYTF; CDR3 DNA: TGCGCCAGCAGCCAAGAAGGGGGACAGGGTGTATGGGGCTACACCTTC
D gene: .; V gene: TRBV7-9; J gene: TRBJ2-1; clone size: .; CDR3 protein: CASSWSAGSDEQFF; CDR3 DNA: TGTGCCAGCAGCTGGAGTGCGGGGTCGGATGAGCAGTTCTTC
D gene: .; V gene: TRBV7-9; J gene: TRBJ1-4; clone size: .; CDR3 protein: CASSMNAGQGLDEKLFF; CDR3 DNA: TGTGCCAGCAGCATGAACGCCGGCCAGGGCTTAGATGAAAAACTGTTTTTT
D gene: .; V gene: TRBV10-3; J gene: TRBJ2-7; clone size: .; CDR3 protein: CAISRGQGRSAGGIYEQYF; CDR3 DNA: TGTGCCATCAGCCGCGGACAGGGGAGGTCAGCGGGGGGGATTTACGAGCAGTACTTC
D gene: .; V gene: TRBV3-1/TRBV3-2; J gene: TRBJ2-5; clone size: .; CDR3 protein: CASSPPRGKYQETQYF; CDR3 DNA: TGTGCCAGCAGCCCACCCCGGGGGAAGTACCAAGAGACCCAGTACTTC
D gene: .; V gene: TRBV5-1; J gene: TRBJ1-2; clone size: .; CDR3 protein: CASSSGGRDYGYTF; CDR3 DNA: TGCGCCAGCAGCTCTGGAGGCCGTGACTATGGCTACACCTTC
D gene: TRBD2; V gene: TRBV7-6; J gene: TRBJ2-5; clone size: .; CDR3 protein: CASSLGGVAGGQETQYF; CDR3 DNA: TGTGCCAGCAGCTTAGGGGGAGTAGCGGGGGGCCAAGAGACCCAGTACTTC
D gene: TRBD1; V gene: TRBV5-1; J gene: TRBJ1-4; clone size: .; CDR3 protein: CASSIGTVATNEKLFF; CDR3 DNA: TGCGCCAGCAGCATAGGGACAGTTGCAACTAATGAAAAACTGTTTTTT
D gene: .; V gene: TRBV19; J gene: TRBJ1-4; clone size: .; CDR3 protein: CASSIGRAEEKLFF; CDR3 DNA: TGTGCCAGTAGTATAGGCAGGGCGGAGGAAAAACTGTTTTTT
D gene: TRBD1; V gene: TRBV30; J gene: TRBJ1-4; clone size: .; CDR3 protein: CAWSVGRSGTGFEKLFF; CDR3 DNA: TGTGCCTGGAGTGTAGGGCGATCCGGGACAGGGTTTGAAAAACTGTTTTTT
D gene: TRBD1; V gene: TRBV7-2; J gene: TRBJ1-1; clone size: .; CDR3 protein: CASSPNRGATEAFF; CDR3 DNA: TGTGCCAGCAGCCCTAACAGGGGGGCCACTGAAGCTTTCTTT
D gene: .; V gene: TRBV24-1; J gene: TRBJ1-5; clone size: .; CDR3 protein: CATSEDRPNQPQHF; CDR3 DNA: TGTGCCACCAGTGAGGACAGACCCAATCAGCCCCAGCATTTT
D gene: .; V gene: TRBV5-5; J gene: TRBJ2-5; clone size: .; CDR3 protein: CASTRADSQETQYF; CDR3 DNA: TGTGCCAGCACCCGCGCGGACTCACAAGAGACCCAGTACTTC
D gene: TRBD2; V gene: TRBV6-1; J gene: TRBJ2-5; clone size: .; CDR3 protein: CASSEGPSGGGLETQYF; CDR3 DNA: TGTGCCAGCAGTGAGGGGCCTAGCGGGGGCGGGCTGGAGACCCAGTACTTC
D gene: .; V gene: TRBV30; J gene: TRBJ2-1; clone size: .; CDR3 protein: CAWSVVGQGSYNEQFF; CDR3 DNA: TGTGCCTGGAGTGTCGTTGGGCAGGGGAGTTACAATGAGCAGTTCTTC
D gene: TRBD1; V gene: TRBV15; J gene: TRBJ1-2; clone size: .; CDR3 protein: CATSTRDRGGNYGYTF; CDR3 DNA: TGTGCCACCAGCACCCGGGACAGGGGAGGTAACTATGGCTACACCTTC
D gene: TRBD2; V gene: TRBV11-2; J gene: TRBJ2-2; clone size: .; CDR3 protein: CASSPLAGVNTGELFF; CDR3 DNA: TGTGCCAGCAGCCCTCTAGCGGGGGTCAACACCGGGGAGCTGTTTTTT